This T cell receptor beta chain was sequenced during a study of blood T cell repertoires in COVID-19 (TCRdb year 2020). With respect to the entire study: Samples from collaborators originated in the United States, Italy and Spain and spanned both the acute and convalescent phases of COVID-19. Sample metadata almost always included a de-identified subject ID, COVID-19 status, age in years and sex. Deeply sampled blood TCRbeta repertoires from subjects exposed to, actively infected with, or recovered from COVID-19 were included in the dataset. The material from the prospective study consisted of cDNA or gDNA derived from T cells, B-cell-depleted T cells, or PBMCs. The repertoires were released in a freely available public database meant as a resource for research on the immune response to SARS-CoV-2. The samples were drawn from the first 160 participants of the ongoing ImmuneRACE study and from under 1,500 subjects provided by 6 global collaborators. Where available, HLA class I and class II types were taken from metadata supplied by the sample provider and were not determined by assay-based typing. Results and caveats for the whole study, not just this receptor: The amount of clinical and demographic metadata varied by source and participant and was provided uncurated.

As encoded in the germline V gene, CDR1 is SGHTA while CDR2 is FQGNSA. The CDR3 covers 14 residues, taking in both the cysteine and the phenylalanine. Left in the record is the CDR3 DNA by itself, 42 bases read in frame from the first base. V ends up 5 bases short and J 5 bases short, with an unmatched junction base count of 6. TCRbeta CDR3 regions were amplified from genomic DNA using the immunoSEQ Assay, a bias-controlled multiplex PCR. In the source study's methods: Within the assay, amplification of reference gene primers was used to estimate how many nucleated cells each sample contained. To quantify the absolute abundance of each unique TCRbeta CDR3 rearrangement, sequence reads were collapsed and filtered. For each sample, productive Simpson clonality was calculated by taking the square root of Simpson's diversity index across productive rearrangements. In TCRdb, the immuneACCESS table is reduced to in-frame sequences with V and J assigned. These tables do not hold every clone; where another copy was compared, an unresolved V gene accounts for under half, and the others remain unexplained. The V and J calls and clone size are taken from that table; D and trimming were inferred from the DNA. The sample table records fewer than 250,000 clones; roughly 85% of these occur just once. Of the sample, approximately 9.6% falls within the top ten clones.

In the prospective study, participants were roughly 18 to 90 years old, resided in fewer than 25 geographic areas of the United States, and were enrolled through a virtual design. To assign participants to cohorts, the prospective study relied on clinical history that participants themselves reported in a screening survey and a study questionnaire. In the prospective study, mobile phlebotomists collected whole blood, serum and a nasopharyngeal or oropharyngeal swab from each participant. Additional blood draws and questionnaires over a roughly two-month period could optionally be provided by prospective study participants. Blood samples from the prospective study were shipped frozen or at room temperature prior to DNA extraction. This clone was seen just once. What antigen it recognizes has not been identified. One base away there is no much larger clone; base qualities are not given.

The rearrangement joined TRBV7-2 to TRBJ1-1; the junction holds 9 bases that match TRBD1. This TCR came from a woman between 45 and 65 years old with acute COVID-19. Source material: PBMCs or T cells enriched from blood (not recorded which). The nucleotide sequence reads as follows: TGTGCCAGCAGCGAATACAGGGGGCCGACTGAAGCTTTCTTT. It is translated as CASSEYRGPTEAFF.